This T cell receptor beta chain was observed in a study of blood T cell repertoires in COVID-19. Trimming stripped 3 bases from V and 2 bases from J, with 8 bases between. This CDR3 has 13 amino acids. CDR1 and CDR2 from the germline V gene are SGHRS and YFSETQ. Generated by immunoSEQ multiplex PCR, the TCRdb table keeps only in-frame clones and is missing some. The sample includes roughly 380,000 clones, about 88% seen only once; the top ten take just under 3%. V and J are TRBV5-1 and TRBJ1-1; no clear D gene. The sample taken for sequencing was PBMCs or T cells enriched from blood (not recorded which). This receptor was taken from a woman aged 25 to 45 who had recovered from COVID-19. CDR3 sequence reads: CASSSEPNTEAFF. As DNA, the CDR3 is TGCGCCAGCAGCTCCGAGCCCAACACTGAAGCTTTCTTT.